This record looks at one T cell receptor (beta chain) sequence and its context. Its antigen is unknown. One end of the junction varies from germline; a read error may be responsible. This entry belongs to a study of blood T cells in healthy people across ages (dated by TCRdb to between 2014 and 2017). As for the study more broadly: In model experiments, template switching captured about one uniquely barcoded TCR beta cDNA molecule for every two T cells. To avoid experimental bias, donors of different ages were distributed randomly across sequencing lanes. Using the same blood draw, the study looked at two additional independent replicas of 1 million unique cDNA reads for two donors, one aged 18 to 29 and the other aged 80 or older. The donors were divided into four age groups: young (average approximately 16 years), middle-aged (roughly 42), aged (62) and long-lived (more than 75). Using deep sequencing normalized with unique cDNA molecular identifiers, the study measured how TCR beta repertoire diversity changes with age. The paper as a whole reports these results and caveats: Bulk unsorted PBMC profiling prevented conclusive comparison of naive and antigen-experienced compartments. Compared with the aged group, the long-lived group had more naive CD4+ T cells, fewer expanded clones and increased TCR diversity, suggesting age selection. Observed TCR beta diversity correlated strongly with the percentage of naive T cells measured by flow cytometry. Estimates of total diversity from one million sequenced T cells were regarded as lower bounds and underestimates. Observed TCR beta diversity per million T cells fell roughly linearly with age, and a significant reduction was already apparent by age around 44. Donor CMV infection status was unknown, potentially confounding age-related changes in expanded clonotypes.

The CDR3 sequence holds 14 residues, the cysteine and phenylalanine included. Only the CDR3 DNA stays, 42 bases, in frame from base 1. According to the germline V gene, CDR1 reads SQVTM and CDR2 reads ANQGSEA. The method was 5' RACE. The sample was run on an Illumina HiSeq 2500. A second PCR of 7 to 11 cycles was performed with a sample-barcoded 5' primer and a J-beta primer mix. A template-switch 5' adaptor carrying 12 random nucleotides introduced a unique molecular identifier onto each TCR beta cDNA molecule. Each sample yielded at least 2.5 million CDR3-containing paired-end reads. All of the RNA was converted into first-strand cDNA using the Mint cDNA synthesis kit, with a TRBC-specific oligonucleotide serving as the primer. Following uracil-DNA glycosylase treatment, a first 18-cycle PCR with universal primers M1SS and BC2_uni_R was performed on all cDNA. On the authors' methods: For normalization, 1 million high-quality reads, each with a distinct molecular identifier, were randomly selected from each sample. Reads with shared molecular identifiers were discarded instead of being binned into consensus sequences. MiTCR, with a Q25 quality threshold and the strictest error-elimination algorithm, was used for CDR3 identification, clonotype clustering and error correction. Lower-bound total TCR beta diversity was estimated with a nonparametric unseen species model using Euler transformation. TCRdb trimmed public reads at Q25 via fastp, called clones via MiXCR and kept in-frame beta chains. Rows merge per CDR3 protein into single entries with the most common DNA and genes. The V and J calls here are based on TCRdb, not the publication. The sample table shows about 1.7 million distinct CDR3 sequences, and approximately 28% are seen once. Clones ranked in the top ten supply 7% to 9% of the sample.

The roughly 39 donors, aged about 6 to 95 years, were systemically healthy Caucasian individuals from Russia. Each donor gave ten milliliters of peripheral blood, drawn into EDTA-treated Vacutainer tubes. Ficoll-Paque density-gradient centrifugation was used to isolate PBMCs, with at least 6.5 million per sample. Total RNA, at least 6 micrograms per sample, was extracted from PBMCs with Trizol reagent. Naive CD45RAhigh/CD27high T cell percentages were measured by flow cytometry on a PBMC aliquot from every donor. This TCR was sampled from a woman aged 25 to 45 in good health. Sequenced sample: blood. In this chain, TRBV29-1 is recombined with TRBJ1-1; no D segment can be confidently identified. The DNA is TGCAGCGTTGAGCGTAATGACTTCCACACTAAAGCTTTCTTT. The encoded protein is CSVERNDFHTKAFF.